One T cell receptor beta chain is described in this entry. One end of the junction varies from germline; a read error may be responsible. The entry originates in a study of tumor-infiltrating lymphocytes in primary liver carcinoma. About the research overall: Recorded tumor stage was T1-T3 N0M0, with diameters of about 4.2 to 10 cm. Samples returned roughly 3.65 to 7.5 million productive TCRbeta reads, a yield that was similar across tissue types.

Co-extraction yielded RNA and DNA from roughly 20-30 mg of unsorted bulk tissue. All of the tumor samples contained over 75% viable tumor cells. The CDR3 has 16 amino acids. Germline CDR1 reads SGHRS; CDR2 reads YFSETQ. Total RNA amounting to approximately 460 ng was the source from which TCR beta cDNA was made with a constant-region primer. For TCR beta, libraries were produced by three nested multiplex PCR rounds using slightly modified ARM-PCR. Running around 9 cycles apiece, the first two PCR rounds relied on TRBV1-TRBV30 forward primers together with a C-beta reverse primer. TCRdb ran MiXCR on the multiplex PCR reads and lists one entry per CDR3 protein. The repertoire consists of 70,000 to 85,000 distinct CDR3 sequences, with 60% to 80% occurring once and the leading ten covering roughly 13%.

This sequence was found in a woman aged 55-70 years with primary liver carcinoma and hepatitis B virus infection. The J gene is TRBJ2-3, the V gene TRBV5-1; TRBD2 matches at 10 bases. The specimen sequenced was liver tumor tissue from sampling region 4. Subset given: tumor region T4, right-lateral pole. The chain's CDR3 is CASSSRTSGIIDMQYF. Here the CDR3 DNA reads TGCGCCAGCAGCTCCCGGACTAGCGGCATCATAGATATGCAGTATTTT.